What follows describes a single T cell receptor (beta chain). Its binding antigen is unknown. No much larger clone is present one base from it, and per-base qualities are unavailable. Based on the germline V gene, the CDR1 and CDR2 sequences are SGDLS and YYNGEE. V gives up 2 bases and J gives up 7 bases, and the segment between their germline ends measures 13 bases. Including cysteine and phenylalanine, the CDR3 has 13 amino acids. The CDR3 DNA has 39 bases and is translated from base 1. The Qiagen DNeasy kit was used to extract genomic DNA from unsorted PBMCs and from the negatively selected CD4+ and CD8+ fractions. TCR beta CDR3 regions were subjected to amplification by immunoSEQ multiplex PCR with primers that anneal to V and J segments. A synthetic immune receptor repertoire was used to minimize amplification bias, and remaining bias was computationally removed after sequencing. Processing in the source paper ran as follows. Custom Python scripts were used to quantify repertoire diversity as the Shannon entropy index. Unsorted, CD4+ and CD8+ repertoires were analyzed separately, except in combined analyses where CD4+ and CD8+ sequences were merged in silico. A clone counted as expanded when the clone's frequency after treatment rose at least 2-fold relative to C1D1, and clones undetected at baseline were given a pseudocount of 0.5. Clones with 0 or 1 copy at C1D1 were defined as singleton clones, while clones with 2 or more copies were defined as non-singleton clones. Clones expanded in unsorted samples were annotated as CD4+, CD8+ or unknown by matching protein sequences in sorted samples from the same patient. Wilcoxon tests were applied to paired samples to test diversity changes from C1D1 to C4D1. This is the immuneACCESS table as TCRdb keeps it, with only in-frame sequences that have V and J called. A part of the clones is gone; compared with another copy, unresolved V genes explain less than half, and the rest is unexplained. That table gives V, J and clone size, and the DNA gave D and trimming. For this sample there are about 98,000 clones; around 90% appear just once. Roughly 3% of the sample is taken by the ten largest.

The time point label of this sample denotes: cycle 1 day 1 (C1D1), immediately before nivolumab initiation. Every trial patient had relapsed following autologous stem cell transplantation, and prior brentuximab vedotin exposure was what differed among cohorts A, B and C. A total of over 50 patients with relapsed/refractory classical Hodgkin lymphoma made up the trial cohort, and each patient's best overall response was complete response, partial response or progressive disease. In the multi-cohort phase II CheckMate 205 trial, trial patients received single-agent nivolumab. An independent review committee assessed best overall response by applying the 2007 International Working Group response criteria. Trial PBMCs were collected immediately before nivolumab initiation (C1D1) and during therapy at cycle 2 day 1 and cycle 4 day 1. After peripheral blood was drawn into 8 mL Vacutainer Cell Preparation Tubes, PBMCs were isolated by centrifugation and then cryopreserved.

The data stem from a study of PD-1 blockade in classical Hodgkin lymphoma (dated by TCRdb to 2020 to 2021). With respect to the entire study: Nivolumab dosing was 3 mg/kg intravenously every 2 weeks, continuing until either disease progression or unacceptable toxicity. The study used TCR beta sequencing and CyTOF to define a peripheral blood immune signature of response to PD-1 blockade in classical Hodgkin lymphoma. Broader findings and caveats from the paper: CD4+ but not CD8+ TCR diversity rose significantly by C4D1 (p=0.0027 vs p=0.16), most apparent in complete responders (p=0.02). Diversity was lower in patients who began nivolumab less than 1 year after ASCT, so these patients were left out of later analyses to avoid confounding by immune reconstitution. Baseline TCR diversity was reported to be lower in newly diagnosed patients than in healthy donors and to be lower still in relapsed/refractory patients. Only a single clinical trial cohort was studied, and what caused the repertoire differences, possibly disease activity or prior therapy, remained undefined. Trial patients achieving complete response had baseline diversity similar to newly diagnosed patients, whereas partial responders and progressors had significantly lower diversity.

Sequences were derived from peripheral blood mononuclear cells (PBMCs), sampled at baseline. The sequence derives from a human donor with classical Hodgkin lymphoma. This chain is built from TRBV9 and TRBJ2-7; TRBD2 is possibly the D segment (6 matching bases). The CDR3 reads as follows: CASSVGSTGEQYF. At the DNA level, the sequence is TGTGCCAGCAGCGTCGGGAGTACGGGGGAGCAGTACTTC.